The present entry profiles one T cell receptor beta chain with its context. Its cognate antigen is unknown. The data originate from a study of human T cells and chemical hapten exposure. The library attached unique molecular identifiers to individual cDNA molecules. Each CDR3 protein gets one entry after TCRdb re-called the RACE reads with MiXCR. The repertoire consists of just over 350,000 distinct CDR3 sequences, with roughly 6.3% occurring once and the leading ten covering around 6.1%. The V and J ends lost 6 bases and 7 bases, in that order; junction bases with no gene match: 6. There are 15 residues in the CDR3. CDR1 DFQATT and CDR2 SNEGSKA come from the germline V gene (reference sequence). Time point reported: patch test 2, 6 weeks after DPC sensitization. Sample treatment: therapeutic diphenylcyclopropenone sensitization with weekly scalp DPC. Blood draws preceded each patch test application.

Study-level findings and limits: Alopecia in the donors means their immune response may deviate from healthy people's. Relative to control repertoires, expanded TCRs gave rise to significantly more large CDR3 similarity clusters.

The rearrangement uses TRBV20-1 and TRBJ2-1; the match to TRBD2 covers 16 bases. The input for sequencing was whole blood, taken in connection with sensitization to the hapten diphenylcyclopropenone (DPC). The TCR comes from a woman aged 18-29 years with alopecia areata. Some clones in this sample may be carry-over from other donors' samples. The CDR3 DNA reads as TGCAGTGCGGGACTAGCGGGGGGGACAAATAATGAGCAGTTCTTC. Encoded protein: CSAGLAGGTNNEQFF.